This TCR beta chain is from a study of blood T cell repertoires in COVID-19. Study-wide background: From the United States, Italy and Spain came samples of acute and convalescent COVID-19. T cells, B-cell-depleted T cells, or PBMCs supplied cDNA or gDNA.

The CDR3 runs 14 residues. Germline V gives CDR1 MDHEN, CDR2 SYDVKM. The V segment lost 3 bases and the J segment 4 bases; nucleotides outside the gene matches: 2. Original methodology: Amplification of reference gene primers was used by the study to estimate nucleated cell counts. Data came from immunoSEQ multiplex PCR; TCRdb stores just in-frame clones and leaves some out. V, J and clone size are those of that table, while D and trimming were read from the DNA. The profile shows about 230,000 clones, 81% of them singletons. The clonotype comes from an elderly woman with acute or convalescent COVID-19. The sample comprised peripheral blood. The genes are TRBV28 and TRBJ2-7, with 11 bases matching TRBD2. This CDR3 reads CASSLGLAEYEQYF. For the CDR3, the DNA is TGTGCCAGCAGTTTGGGACTAGCGGAATACGAGCAGTACTTC.